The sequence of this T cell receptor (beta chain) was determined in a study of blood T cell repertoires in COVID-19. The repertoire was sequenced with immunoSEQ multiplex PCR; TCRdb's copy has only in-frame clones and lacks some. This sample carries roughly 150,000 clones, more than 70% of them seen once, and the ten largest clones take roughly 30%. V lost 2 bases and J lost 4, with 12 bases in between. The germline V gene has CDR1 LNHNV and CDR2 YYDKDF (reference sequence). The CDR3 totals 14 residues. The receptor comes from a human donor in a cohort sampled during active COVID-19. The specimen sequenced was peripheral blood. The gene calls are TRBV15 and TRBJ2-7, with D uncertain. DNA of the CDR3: TGTGCCACCAGCAGACCGGGTCTTCGTTACGAGCAGTACTTC. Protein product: CATSRPGLRYEQYF. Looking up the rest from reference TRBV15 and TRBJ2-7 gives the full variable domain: DAMVIQNPRYQVTQFGKPVTLSCSQTLNHNVMYWYQQKSSQAPKLLFHYYDKDFNNEADTPDNFQSRRPNTSFCFLDIRSPGLGDTAMYLCATSRPGLRYEQYFGPGTRLTVT.